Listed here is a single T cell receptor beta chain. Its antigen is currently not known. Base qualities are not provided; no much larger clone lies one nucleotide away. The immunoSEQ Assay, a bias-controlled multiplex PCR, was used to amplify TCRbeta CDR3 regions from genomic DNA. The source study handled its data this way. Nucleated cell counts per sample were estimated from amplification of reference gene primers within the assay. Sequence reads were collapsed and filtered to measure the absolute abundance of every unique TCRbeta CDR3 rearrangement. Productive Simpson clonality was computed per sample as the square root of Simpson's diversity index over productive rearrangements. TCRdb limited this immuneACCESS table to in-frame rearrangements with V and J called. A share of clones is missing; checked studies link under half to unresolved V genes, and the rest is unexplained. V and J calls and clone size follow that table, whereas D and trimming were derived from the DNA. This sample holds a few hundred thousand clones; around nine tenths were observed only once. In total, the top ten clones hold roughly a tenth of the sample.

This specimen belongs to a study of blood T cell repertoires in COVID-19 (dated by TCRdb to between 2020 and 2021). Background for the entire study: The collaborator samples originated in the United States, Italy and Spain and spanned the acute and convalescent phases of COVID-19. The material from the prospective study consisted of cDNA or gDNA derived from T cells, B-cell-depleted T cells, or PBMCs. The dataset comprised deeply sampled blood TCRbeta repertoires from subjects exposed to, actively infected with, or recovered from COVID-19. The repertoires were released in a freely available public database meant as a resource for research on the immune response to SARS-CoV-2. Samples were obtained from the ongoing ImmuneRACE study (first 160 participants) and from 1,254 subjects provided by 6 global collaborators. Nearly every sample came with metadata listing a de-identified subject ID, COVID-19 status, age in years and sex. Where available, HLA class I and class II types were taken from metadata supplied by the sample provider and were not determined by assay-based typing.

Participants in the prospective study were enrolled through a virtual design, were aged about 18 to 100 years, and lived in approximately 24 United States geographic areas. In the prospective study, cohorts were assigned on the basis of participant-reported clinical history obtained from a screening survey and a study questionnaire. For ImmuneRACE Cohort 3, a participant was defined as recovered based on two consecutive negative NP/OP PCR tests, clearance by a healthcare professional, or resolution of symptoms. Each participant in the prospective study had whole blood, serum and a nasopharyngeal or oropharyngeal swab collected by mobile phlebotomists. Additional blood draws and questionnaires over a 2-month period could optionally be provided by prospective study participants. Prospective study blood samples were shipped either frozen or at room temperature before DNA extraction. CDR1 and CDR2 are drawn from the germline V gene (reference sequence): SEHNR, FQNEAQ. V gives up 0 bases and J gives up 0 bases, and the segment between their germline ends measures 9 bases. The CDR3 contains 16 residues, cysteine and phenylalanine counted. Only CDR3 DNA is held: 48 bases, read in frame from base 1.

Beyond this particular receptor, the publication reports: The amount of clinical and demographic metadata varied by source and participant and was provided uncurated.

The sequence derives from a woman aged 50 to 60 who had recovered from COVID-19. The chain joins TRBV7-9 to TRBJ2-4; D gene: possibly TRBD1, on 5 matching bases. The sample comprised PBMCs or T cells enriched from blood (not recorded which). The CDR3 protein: CASSLATDLAKNIQYF. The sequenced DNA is TGTGCCAGCAGCTTAGCGACAGATCTAGCCAAAAACATTCAGTACTTC.